The 2 T cell receptor beta chains presented below share a single source sample, sequenced in a study of monozygotic twins with inflammatory bowel disease. TCRdb reprocessed the 5' RACE reads, keeping one entry per CDR3 protein, no DNA. The sample has 300,000 to 400,000 distinct CDR3 sequences. Material for sequencing was blood. These receptors were obtained from a human donor with ulcerative colitis or Crohn's disease, or a healthy co-twin of an affected twin (not recorded which).

The CDR3: CAWSQSNGSNEKLFF. The V call is TRBV30, the J call TRBJ1-4. Germline V lookup: CDR1 GTSNPN, CDR2 SVGIG (reference sequence). This CDR3 is built from 15 residues.

The CDR3 region is CASSLVSDTRNSGNTIYF. This sequence joins TRBV5-1 and TRBJ1-3. The CDR3 extends over 18 amino acids. The germline CDR1 and CDR2 sequences are SGHRS and YFSETQ. Using reference TRBV5-1 and TRBJ1-3 for the parts outside the CDR3, the full variable domain is KAGVTQTPRYLIKTRGQQVTLSCSPISGHRSVSWYQQTPGQGLQFLFEYFSETQRNKGNFPGRFSGRQFSNSRSEMNVSTLELGDSALYLCASSLVSDTRNSGNTIYFGEGSWLTVV.